This entry lists 28 T cell receptor beta chains sequenced from one sample in a study of cytomegalovirus exposure and HLA in healthy donors. The PCR employed 60 Vbeta primers together with 13 Jbeta primers. Clones were read by immunoSEQ multiplex PCR, and TCRdb kept only the in-frame ones, dropping some. The sample yields over 95,000 clones, 77% seen once. The sequenced sample was PBMCs. The source is a man aged 35 to 55 in good health and CMV-seropositive.

The rearrangement uses TRBV7-2 and TRBJ1-5, with 8 bases identical to TRBD1. Unmatched junction bases numbered 9, after V lost 5 bases and J lost 6 bases. The germline CDR1 and CDR2 sequences are SGHTA and FQGNSA. This CDR3 is built from 15 residues. Written as DNA, the CDR3 is TGTGCCAGCAGCCCCAGCCCAGGGGGCCGTCAGCCCCAGCATTTT. It translates to CASSPSPGGRQPQHF.

This rearrangement joins TRBV5-1 to TRBJ2-1; 7 bases map to TRBD1. The CDR3 extends over 15 amino acids. V shed 0 bases, J shed 2 bases, and the junction held 2 bases outside the gene matches. From germline, CDR1 is SGHRS and CDR2 YFSETQ. CDR3 nucleotide sequence: TGCGCCAGCAGCTTGGAGGGACAGACCTACAATGAGCAGTTCTTC. It specifies CASSLEGQTYNEQFF.

CDR3 DNA: TGTGCCAGCAGGATGGGGGGATCCTCAACTAATGAAAAACTGTTTTTT. Translated, it gives CASRMGGSSTNEKLFF. The chain couples TRBV5-4 to TRBJ1-4; D possibly corresponds to TRBD1 (5 bases). The germline V gene encodes CDR1 SGHNT and CDR2 YYREEE (reference sequence). This CDR3 contains 16 residues. V was cut by 5 bases and J by 0 bases, with 14 bases left in between.

The chain carries TRBV10-1 and TRBJ2-2; 8 nucleotides line up with TRBD1. With 3 bases clipped from V and 2 bases from J, the junction kept 17 bases outside the gene matches. The CDR3 totals 20 residues. Germline V gives CDR1 WNHNN, CDR2 SYGVQD (reference sequence). CDR3 region: CASSDLIPGQVFSNTGELFF. DNA for the CDR3: TGCGCCAGCAGTGACCTGATACCGGGACAGGTTTTTTCAAACACCGGGGAGCTGTTTTTT.

This sequence joins TRBV7-2 and TRBJ2-7, with a weak D call TRBD2 (6 bases). The germline V and J ends were trimmed by 4 bases and 2 bases, with 12 bases remaining between them. CDR3 length: 14 residues. Per germline, CDR1 SGHTA and CDR2 FQGNSA. The chain's CDR3 is CASSSGTWTYEQYF. The CDR3 DNA follows: TGTGCCAGCAGCTCCGGGACTTGGACCTACGAGCAGTACTTC. The full variable domain, completed using reference TRBV7-2 and TRBJ2-7, is GAGVSQSPSNKVTEKGKDVELRCDPISGHTALYWYRQSLGQGLEFLIYFQGNSAPDKSGLPSDRFSAERTGGSVSTLTIQRTQQEDSAVYLCASSSGTWTYEQYFGPGTRLTVT.

Worth noting for this clone: The sample holds other DNA sequences that translate to the same CDR3. CDR3 DNA: TGTGCCAGCAGCCAAGGCACGGGAGACCAAGAGACCCAGTACTTC. Its translation: CASSQGTGDQETQYF. The chain carries TRBV4-2 and TRBJ2-5; D may be TRBD2 (6 bases). Trimming took off 1 base at V and 0 bases at J, with 9 bases between the two ends. Germline CDR1 and CDR2: LGHNA and YNFKEQ. The CDR3 runs to 15 residues.

CDR3 sequence reads: CASSSLAGKVQYF. The DNA for the CDR3 is TGTGCCAGCAGCTCCCTAGCGGGGAAGGTGCAGTACTTC. V usage is TRBV7-2 and J usage is TRBJ2-7; 9 positions agree with TRBD2. The CDR3 sequence is 13 residues long. Germline assignment: CDR1 SGHTA and CDR2 FQGNSA. V was pared by 4 bases and J by 9 bases, with 7 bases of the junction left unmatched.

The chain is built from TRBV7-2 and TRBJ1-1; 9 nucleotides line up with TRBD1. This CDR3 region has 14 residues. V lost 5 bases, J lost 1 base, and 2 bases stayed unmatched. Germline V gives CDR1 SGHTA, CDR2 FQGNSA. CDR3 DNA: TGTGCCAGCAGCGCGACAGGGGGGAACACTGAAGCTTTCTTT. It translates to CASSATGGNTEAFF. Supplemented by reference TRBV7-2 and TRBJ1-1, the full variable domain reads GAGVSQSPSNKVTEKGKDVELRCDPISGHTALYWYRQSLGQGLEFLIYFQGNSAPDKSGLPSDRFSAERTGGSVSTLTIQRTQQEDSAVYLCASSATGGNTEAFFGQGTRLTVV.

This clone was seen a handful of times. This chain joins TRBV4-1 and TRBJ2-2; possible D gene TRBD2, 5 bases. Germline values: CDR1 MGHRA, CDR2 YSYEKL. The CDR3 runs 16 residues. The V end lost 1 base, the J end lost 7 bases, and 16 bases lay between the germline ends. CDR3 protein: CASSQGRSEGGGELFF. CDR3 DNA: TGCGCCAGCAGCCAAGGGAGAAGCGAGGGTGGCGGGGAGCTGTTTTTT.

The chain has TRBV6-4 and TRBJ1-1; TRBD1 agrees at 9 bases. The germline CDR1 and CDR2 sequences are MRHNA and SNTAGT. V dropped 6 bases and J dropped 3; count of bases not matched to a gene: 5. The CDR3 is 14 residues long. The CDR3 region is CASRGQGSDTEAFF. CDR3 nucleotides: TGTGCCAGCAGAGGACAGGGGTCAGACACTGAAGCTTTCTTT.

The gene calls are TRBV7-3 and TRBJ2-3; TRBD2 aligns across 11 bases. V trimming: 5 bases; J trimming: 9 bases; junction bases outside the gene matches: 13. The length of the CDR3 is 16 residues. Germline lookup yields CDR1 SGHTA and CDR2 FQGTGA. In DNA, the CDR3 is TGTGCCAGCAGCCTTGGGGGACTAGCGGTATGGGGGACGCAGTATTTT. Translated: CASSLGGLAVWGTQYF. Together with reference TRBV7-3 and TRBJ2-3, the CDR3 gives the full variable domain: GAGVSQTPSNKVTEKGKYVELRCDPISGHTALYWYRQSLGQGPEFLIYFQGTGAADDSGLPNDRFFAVRPEGSVSTLKIQRTERGDSAVYLCASSLGGLAVWGTQYFGPGTRLTVL.

The rearrangement uses TRBV9 and TRBJ2-3, with 12 bases that match TRBD2. V was pared by 3 bases and J by 1 base, with 9 bases of the junction left unmatched. There are 18 residues in the CDR3. CDR1 and CDR2 (germline): SGDLS, YYNGEE. CDR3 coding DNA: TGTGCCAGCAGCGGCTATCTAGCGGGGGGGCCCGGCACAGATACGCAGTATTTT. Residues: CASSGYLAGGPGTDTQYF.

This rearrangement joins TRBV7-6 to TRBJ2-1, with TRBD1 identical over 9 bases. This CDR3 region has 15 residues. From germline, CDR1 is SGHVS and CDR2 FNYEAQ. The V gene end was trimmed by 6 bases and the J gene end by 5 bases; junction bases not matched to a gene: 8. The CDR3 DNA is TGTGCCAGCAGTCCAACCGGGACAGGGCACAATGAGCAGTTCTTC. It encodes CASSPTGTGHNEQFF.

The genes are TRBV11-2 and TRBJ2-5; the D gene is possibly TRBD2 (5 bases). The CDR3 length is 14 residues. The V gene's germline CDR1 is SGHAT and CDR2 FQNNGV. V lost 5 bases and J 2 bases, leaving 12 bases between the germline ends. The CDR3 nucleotides read TGTGCCAGCAGCCCCAAGCGGTTTCAAGAGACCCAGTACTTC. Its translation is CASSPKRFQETQYF.

The chain carries TRBV6-1 and TRBJ2-3; possibly TRBD2 for D (6 bases). This CDR3 has 14 residues. The ends were cut back, 3 bases at V and 5 bases at J, with 12 bases in the middle. Germline V lookup: CDR1 MNHNS, CDR2 SASEGT. In nucleotides, the CDR3 is TGTGCCAGCAGTGAGGGCGGGGTAAGAGATACGCAGTATTTT. Amino acids: CASSEGGVRDTQYF.

The rearrangement links TRBV5-5 to TRBJ1-5; D possibly corresponds to TRBD1 (5 bases). Germline loops: CDR1 SGHKS, CDR2 YYEKEE (reference sequence). Deletions cut 4 bases from V and 3 bases from J, with 17 bases between. CDR3 size: 16 residues. CDR3 sequence: CASSQGLQTPNQPQHF. CDR3 in DNA: TGTGCCAGCAGCCAGGGACTACAAACCCCCAATCAGCCCCAGCATTTT.

The rearrangement joins TRBV6-4 to TRBJ2-6; no clear D. Between the trimmed V and J ends, which lost 3 bases and 0 bases, there was a span of 9 bases. This CDR3 contains 16 residues. CDR1 is MRHNA and CDR2 is SNTAGT in the germline V gene. The CDR3 bases are TGTGCCAGCAGTGAAATGGCGGCCTCTGGGGCCAACGTCCTGACTTTC. Encoded protein: CASSEMAASGANVLTF.

The gene calls are TRBV28 and TRBJ2-7; possible D gene TRBD1, 6 bases. V was pared by 1 base and J by 4 bases, with 11 bases between. The CDR3 runs to 14 residues. Germline values: CDR1 MDHEN, CDR2 SYDVKM. Written as DNA, the CDR3 is TGTGCCAGCAGTTTATCAGGGGCAGGATACGAGCAGTACTTC. Translated: CASSLSGAGYEQYF.

This clone was counted between two and nine times. CDR3 sequence reads: CASSWTANTEAFF. The CDR3 bases are TGTGCCAGCAGCTGGACAGCAAACACTGAAGCTTTCTTT. The rearrangement uses TRBV5-5 and TRBJ1-1; TRBD1 might be the D (6 bases). CDR3 length: 13 residues. The germline V and J ends were trimmed by 3 bases and 2 bases, with 8 bases remaining between them. The germline V gene has CDR1 SGHKS and CDR2 YYEKEE (reference sequence).

The V and J genes are TRBV4-3 and TRBJ2-1, with 9 bases that match TRBD1. Germline trimming cut 4 bases from V and 8 bases from J; bases unmatched to any gene: 9. This CDR3 comprises 15 residues. Per germline, CDR1 LGHNA and CDR2 YSLEER. The CDR3 nucleotides are TGCGCCAGCAGCCGGGGAGGGACAGGGATAGATGAGCAGTTCTTC. It translates to CASSRGGTGIDEQFF.

The chain carries TRBV9 and TRBJ1-1; the D gene is possibly TRBD1 (5 bases). V was cut by 0 bases and J by 3 bases, with 12 bases left in between. The CDR3 has 15 amino acids. Germline values: CDR1 SGDLS, CDR2 YYNGEE. CDR3 DNA: TGTGCCAGCAGCGTAGGTCGGGGGGGTGACACTGAAGCTTTCTTT. This codes for CASSVGRGGDTEAFF.

This clone was found once. This chain connects TRBV4-1 to TRBJ1-5; no clear D gene. With 2 bases removed from V and 5 bases from J, the gap between germline ends came to 16 bases. The CDR3 has 16 amino acids. Germline V CDR1 and CDR2: MGHRA, YSYEKL. Here the CDR3 reads CASSQYRSTRDQPQHF. The DNA of the CDR3 is TGCGCCAGCAGCCAATACCGATCAACCCGGGATCAGCCCCAGCATTTT.

This clone came up a few times. The chain recombines TRBV19 with TRBJ2-3, with TRBD1 matching over 7 bases. Trimming took 5 bases from V and 2 from J; bases not matched to a gene: 10. This CDR3 comprises 16 residues. Per germline, CDR1 LNHDA and CDR2 SQIVND (reference sequence). The CDR3 DNA reads TGTGCCAGTAGTTCCCCGGACAGGCCCCTCACAGATACGCAGTATTTT. Translating gives CASSSPDRPLTDTQYF.

V is TRBV19 and J is TRBJ2-2; no definite D call. V was clipped by 4 bases and J by 4 bases, with 13 bases between them. The germline CDR1 and CDR2 sequences are LNHDA and SQIVND (reference sequence). The CDR3 totals 15 residues. The CDR3 is CASSKVQTITGELFF. DNA for the CDR3: TGTGCCAGTAGTAAAGTACAGACAATCACCGGGGAGCTGTTTTTT.

J is TRBJ1-6 and V is TRBV7-2; 7 bases fit TRBD1. Germline loops: CDR1 SGHTA, CDR2 FQGNSA. The CDR3 is 15 amino acids. After removal of 6 bases from V and 2 bases from J, the junction contained 4 bases not matched to a gene. CDR3 nucleotide sequence: TGTGCCAGCAGGACAGGGTCGGCCTATAATTCACCCCTCCACTTT. As protein: CASRTGSAYNSPLHF.

Only one count was recorded for this clone. The V call is TRBV5-6, the J call TRBJ1-1; the match to TRBD1 covers 9 bases. Germline V gene lookup returns CDR1 SGHDT and CDR2 YYEEEE. The CDR3 runs 16 residues. V gave up 0 bases and J gave up 2 bases; unmatched junction bases: 5. This chain's CDR3 is CASSLVVGQGNTEAFF. The CDR3, as DNA: TGTGCCAGCAGCTTGGTGGTGGGACAGGGAAACACTGAAGCTTTCTTT.

J is TRBJ1-4 and V is TRBV4-2; a weak D match, TRBD1 (5 bases). The CDR3 consists of 13 residues. Germline V lookup: CDR1 LGHNA, CDR2 YNFKEQ. CDR3 region: CASTQAANEKLFF. DNA of the CDR3: TGTGCTTCAACACAGGCCGCAAATGAAAAACTGTTTTTT.

J is TRBJ1-1 and V is TRBV7-8, with 7 positions matching TRBD1. The germline V gene has CDR1 SGHVS and CDR2 FQNEAQ. V lost 0 bases to trimming and J lost 1 base; unmatched junction nucleotides: 5. The CDR3 runs to 16 residues. This CDR3 reads CASSLATGTANTEAFF. The CDR3 region has the DNA TGTGCCAGCAGCTTAGCGACCGGGACAGCGAACACTGAAGCTTTCTTT. Full variable domain (missing parts from reference TRBV7-8 and TRBJ1-1): GAGVSQSPRYKVAKRGQDVALRCDPISGHVSLFWYQQALGQGPEFLTYFQNEAQLDKSGLPSDRFFAERPEGSVSTLKIQRTQQEDSAVYLCASSLATGTANTEAFFGQGTRLTVV.